This T cell receptor beta chain was captured by sequencing in a study of T cells after yellow fever vaccination. Study as a whole: Fractions low in cell number were prepared with SMART-Seq v4 Ultra Low Input.

CDR3 length: 14 amino acids. The ends were cut back, 5 bases at V and 6 bases at J, with 14 bases in the middle. Points from the study as a whole: A large majority of primary-vaccination clones showed up again after the booster (approximately 96% CD4, roughly 91% CD8). By day 5 rather than day 15, the secondary response had peaked, though it was weaker. Contaminating bulk clonotypes could be abundant in FACS-sorted repertoires.

TCRdb used MiXCR to reprocess the 5' RACE reads, holding one entry per CDR3 protein. This sample yields a few hundred thousand distinct CDR3 sequences, of which around 16% are seen a single time; roughly 17% belongs to the top ten. This clonotype was observed a handful of times. Its specificity is not known. The TCR originated in a young man who received the YFV17D yellow fever vaccine. The chain uses TRBV12-3 or TRBV12-4 and TRBJ2-1; TRBD1 or TRBD2 may be the D gene (6 bases each). Specimen: PBMCs, collected 5 days after the first yellow fever vaccination. CDR3 sequence (DNA): TGTGCCAGCAGTCGACAGGTCGGGGGCAATGAGCAGTTCTTC. Amino acid sequence: CASSRQVGGNEQFF.